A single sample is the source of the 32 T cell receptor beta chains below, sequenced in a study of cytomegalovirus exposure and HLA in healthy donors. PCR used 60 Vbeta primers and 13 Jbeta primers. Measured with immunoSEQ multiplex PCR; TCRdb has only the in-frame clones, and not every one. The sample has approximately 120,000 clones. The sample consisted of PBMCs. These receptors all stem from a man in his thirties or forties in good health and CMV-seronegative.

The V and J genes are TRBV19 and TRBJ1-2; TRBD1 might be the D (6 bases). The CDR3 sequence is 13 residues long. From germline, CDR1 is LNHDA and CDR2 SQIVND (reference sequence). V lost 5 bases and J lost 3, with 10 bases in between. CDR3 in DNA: TGTGCCAGTAGTGCCGGACAGTACTATGGCTACACCTTC. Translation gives CASSAGQYYGYTF.

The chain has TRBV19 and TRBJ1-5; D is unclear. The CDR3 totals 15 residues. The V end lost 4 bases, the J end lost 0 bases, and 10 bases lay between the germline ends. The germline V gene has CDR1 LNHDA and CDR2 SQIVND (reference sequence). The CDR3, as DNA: TGTGCCAGTAGTACGGTCCGGGATAGCAATCAGCCCCAGCATTTT. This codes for CASSTVRDSNQPQHF.

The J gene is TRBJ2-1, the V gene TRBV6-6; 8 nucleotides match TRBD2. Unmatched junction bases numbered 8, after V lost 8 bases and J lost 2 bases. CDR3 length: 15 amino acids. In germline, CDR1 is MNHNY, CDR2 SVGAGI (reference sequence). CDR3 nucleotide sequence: TGTGCCAGCGGGTTAGCGGGGATCACCTACAATGAGCAGTTCTTC. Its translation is CASGLAGITYNEQFF.

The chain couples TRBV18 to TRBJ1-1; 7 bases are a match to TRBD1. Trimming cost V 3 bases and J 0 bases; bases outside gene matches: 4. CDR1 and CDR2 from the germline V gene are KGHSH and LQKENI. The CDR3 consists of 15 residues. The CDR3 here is CASSPPGTVNTEAFF. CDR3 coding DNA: TGTGCCAGCTCACCTCCCGGGACAGTGAACACTGAAGCTTTCTTT.

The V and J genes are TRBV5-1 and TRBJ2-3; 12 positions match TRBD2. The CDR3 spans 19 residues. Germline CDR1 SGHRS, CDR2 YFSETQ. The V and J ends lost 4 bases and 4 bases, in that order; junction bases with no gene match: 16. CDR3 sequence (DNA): TGCGCCAGCAGCCTGGACCGACTAGCGGGAGAGATGGGCGCAGATACGCAGTATTTT. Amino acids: CASSLDRLAGEMGADTQYF.

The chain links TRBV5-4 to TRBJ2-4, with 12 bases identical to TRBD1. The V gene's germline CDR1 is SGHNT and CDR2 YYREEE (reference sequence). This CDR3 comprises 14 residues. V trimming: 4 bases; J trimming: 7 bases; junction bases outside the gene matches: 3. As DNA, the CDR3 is TGTGCCAGCAGCCTGGGACAGGGGGCGAACATTCAGTACTTC. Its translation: CASSLGQGANIQYF. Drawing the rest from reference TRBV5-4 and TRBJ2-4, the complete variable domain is ETGVTQSPTHLIKTRGQQVTLRCSSQSGHNTVSWYQQALGQGPQFIFQYYREEENGRGNFPPRFSGLQFPNYSSELNVNALELDDSALYLCASSLGQGANIQYFGAGTRLSVL.

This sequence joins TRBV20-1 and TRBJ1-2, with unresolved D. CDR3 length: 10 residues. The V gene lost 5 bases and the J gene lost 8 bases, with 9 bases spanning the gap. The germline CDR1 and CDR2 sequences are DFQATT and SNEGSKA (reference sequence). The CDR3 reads CSAWRAGYTF. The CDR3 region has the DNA TGCAGTGCTTGGAGGGCGGGCTACACCTTC.

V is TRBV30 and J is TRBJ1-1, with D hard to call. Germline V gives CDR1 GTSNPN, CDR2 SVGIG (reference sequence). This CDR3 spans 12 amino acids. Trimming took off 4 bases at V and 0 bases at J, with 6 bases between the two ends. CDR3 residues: CAWNLVNTEAFF. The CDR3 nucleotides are TGTGCCTGGAATCTAGTGAACACTGAAGCTTTCTTT.

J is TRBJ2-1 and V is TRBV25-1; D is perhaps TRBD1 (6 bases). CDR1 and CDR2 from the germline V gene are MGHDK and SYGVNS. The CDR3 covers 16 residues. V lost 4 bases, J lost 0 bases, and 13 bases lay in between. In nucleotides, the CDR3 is TGTGCCAGCAGTGCCCACACAGGGAGCTCCTACAATGAGCAGTTCTTC. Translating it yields CASSAHTGSSYNEQFF.

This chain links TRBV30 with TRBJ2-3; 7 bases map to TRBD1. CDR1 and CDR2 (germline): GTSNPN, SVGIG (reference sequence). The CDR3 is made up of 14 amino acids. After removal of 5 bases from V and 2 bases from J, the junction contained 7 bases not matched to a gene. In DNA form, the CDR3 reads TGTGCCTGGGGTCCGGGACAGCTCACAGATACGCAGTATTTT. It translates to CAWGPGQLTDTQYF.

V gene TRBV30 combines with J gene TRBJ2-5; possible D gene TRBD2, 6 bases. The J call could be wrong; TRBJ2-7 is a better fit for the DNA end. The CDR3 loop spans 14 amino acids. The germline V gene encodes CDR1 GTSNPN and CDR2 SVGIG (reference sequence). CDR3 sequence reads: CAWSRGGKRYEQYF. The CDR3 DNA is TGTGCCTGGAGTAGGGGCGGGAAGAGATACGAGCAGTACTTC.

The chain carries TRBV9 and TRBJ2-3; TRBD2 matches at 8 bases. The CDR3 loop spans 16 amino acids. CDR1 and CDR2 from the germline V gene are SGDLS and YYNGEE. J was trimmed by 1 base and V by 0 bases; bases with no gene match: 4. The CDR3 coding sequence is TGTGCCAGCAGCGTAGCCGGGAGGGGGGGCACAGATACGCAGTATTTT. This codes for CASSVAGRGGTDTQYF.

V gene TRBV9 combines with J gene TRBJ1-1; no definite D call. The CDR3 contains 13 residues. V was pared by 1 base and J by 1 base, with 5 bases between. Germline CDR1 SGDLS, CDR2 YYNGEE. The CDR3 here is CASSVSRNTEAFF. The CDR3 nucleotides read TGTGCCAGCAGCGTAAGTAGGAACACTGAAGCTTTCTTT. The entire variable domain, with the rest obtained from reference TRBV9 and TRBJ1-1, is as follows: DSGVTQTPKHLITATGQRVTLRCSPRSGDLSVYWYQQSLDQGLQFLIQYYNGEERAKGNILERFSAQQFPDLHSELNLSSLELGDSALYFCASSVSRNTEAFFGQGTRLTVV.

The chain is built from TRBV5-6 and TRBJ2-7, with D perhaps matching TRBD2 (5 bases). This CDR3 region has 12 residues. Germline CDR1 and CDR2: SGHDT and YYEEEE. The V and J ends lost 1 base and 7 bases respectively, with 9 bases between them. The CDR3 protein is CASSLSGREQYF. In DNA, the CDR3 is TGTGCCAGCAGCTTGTCGGGAAGGGAGCAGTACTTC.

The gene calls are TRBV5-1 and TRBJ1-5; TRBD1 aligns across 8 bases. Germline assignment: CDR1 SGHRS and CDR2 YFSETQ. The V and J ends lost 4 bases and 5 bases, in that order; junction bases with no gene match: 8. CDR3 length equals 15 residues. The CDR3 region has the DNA TGCGCCAGCAGCAAACTATCAGGGGGCGATCAGCCCCAGCATTTT. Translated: CASSKLSGGDQPQHF.

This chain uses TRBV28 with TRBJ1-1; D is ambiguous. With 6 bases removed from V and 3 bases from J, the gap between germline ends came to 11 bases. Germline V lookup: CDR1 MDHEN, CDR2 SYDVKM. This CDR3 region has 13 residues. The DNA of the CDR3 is TGTGCCAGCAGACGAGCCCCGTACACTGAAGCTTTCTTT. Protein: CASRRAPYTEAFF.

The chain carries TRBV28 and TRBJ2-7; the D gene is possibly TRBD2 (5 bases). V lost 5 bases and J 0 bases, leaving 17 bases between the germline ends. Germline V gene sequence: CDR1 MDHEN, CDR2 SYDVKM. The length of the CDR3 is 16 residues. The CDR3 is CASSPNGVWISYEQYF. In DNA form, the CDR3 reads TGTGCCAGCAGTCCAAACGGGGTATGGATCTCCTACGAGCAGTACTTC.

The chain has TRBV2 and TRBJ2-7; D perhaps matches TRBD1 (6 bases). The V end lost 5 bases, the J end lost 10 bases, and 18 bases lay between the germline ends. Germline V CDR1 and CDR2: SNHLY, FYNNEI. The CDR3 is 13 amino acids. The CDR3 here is CASSLGPSGAQYF. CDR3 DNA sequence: TGTGCCAGCAGTCTTGGTCCTTCAGGGGCTCAGTACTTC.

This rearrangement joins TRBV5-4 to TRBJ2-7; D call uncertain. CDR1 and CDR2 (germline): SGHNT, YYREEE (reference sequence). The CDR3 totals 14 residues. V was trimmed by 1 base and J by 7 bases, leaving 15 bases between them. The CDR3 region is CASSLKAGLGEQYF. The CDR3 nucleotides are TGTGCCAGCAGCTTGAAGGCAGGTCTTGGGGAGCAGTACTTC.

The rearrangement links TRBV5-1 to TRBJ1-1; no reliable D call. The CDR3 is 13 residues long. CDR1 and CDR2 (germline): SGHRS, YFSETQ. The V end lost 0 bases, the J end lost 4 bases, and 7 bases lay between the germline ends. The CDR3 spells CASSLEEGTEAFF. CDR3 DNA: TGCGCCAGCAGCTTGGAGGAGGGCACTGAAGCTTTCTTT.

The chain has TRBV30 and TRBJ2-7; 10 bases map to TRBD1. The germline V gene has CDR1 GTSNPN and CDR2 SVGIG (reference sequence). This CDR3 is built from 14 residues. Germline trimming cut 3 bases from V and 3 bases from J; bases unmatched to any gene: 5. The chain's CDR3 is CAWRDRDRGYEQYF. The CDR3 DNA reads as TGTGCCTGGAGAGACCGGGACAGGGGCTACGAGCAGTACTTC.

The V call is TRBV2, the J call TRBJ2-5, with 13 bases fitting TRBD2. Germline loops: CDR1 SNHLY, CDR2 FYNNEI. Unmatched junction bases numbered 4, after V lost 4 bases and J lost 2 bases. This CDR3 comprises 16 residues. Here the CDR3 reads CASSVSGLAGQETQYF. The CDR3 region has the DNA TGTGCCAGCAGTGTCTCGGGACTAGCGGGACAAGAGACCCAGTACTTC.

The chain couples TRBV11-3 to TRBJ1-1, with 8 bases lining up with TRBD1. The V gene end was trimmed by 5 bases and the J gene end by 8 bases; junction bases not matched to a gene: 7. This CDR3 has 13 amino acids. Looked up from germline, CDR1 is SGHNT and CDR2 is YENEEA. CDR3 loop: CASSPGTGFEAFF. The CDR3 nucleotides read TGTGCCAGCAGCCCCGGGACAGGCTTCGAAGCTTTCTTT.

CDR3 sequence: CASSRDLVQYEQYF. The CDR3 nucleotides are TGCGCCAGCAGCCGGGACTTGGTACAATACGAGCAGTACTTC. V usage is TRBV5-1 and J usage is TRBJ2-7; a weak D match, TRBD2 (6 bases). CDR3 length: 14 residues. Between the trimmed V and J ends, which lost 4 bases and 4 bases, there was a span of 15 bases. Germline V CDR1 and CDR2: SGHRS, YFSETQ.

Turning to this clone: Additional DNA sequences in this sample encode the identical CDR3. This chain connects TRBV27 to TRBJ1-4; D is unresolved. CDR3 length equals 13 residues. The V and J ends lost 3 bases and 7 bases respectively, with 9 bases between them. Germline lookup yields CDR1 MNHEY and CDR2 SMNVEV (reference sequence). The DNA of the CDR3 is TGTGCCAGCAGTTTCATCGTCGGTGAAAAACTGTTTTTT. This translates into CASSFIVGEKLFF.

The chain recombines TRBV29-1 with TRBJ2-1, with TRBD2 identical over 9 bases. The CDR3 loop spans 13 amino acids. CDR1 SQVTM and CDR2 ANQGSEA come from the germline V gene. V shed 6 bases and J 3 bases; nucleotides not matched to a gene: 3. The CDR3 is CSVYSGSYNEQFF. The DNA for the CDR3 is TGCAGCGTGTATAGCGGGAGCTACAATGAGCAGTTCTTC.

CDR3 coding DNA: TGTGCCATCAGTGAGCCGGGACTAGCGGGAGATCCTGAGCAGTTCTTC. It encodes CAISEPGLAGDPEQFF. The chain employs TRBV10-3 and TRBJ2-1; TRBD2 matches at 14 bases. V trimming: 2 bases; J trimming: 9 bases; junction bases outside the gene matches: 6. Germline loops: CDR1 ENHRY, CDR2 SYGVKD. CDR3 length equals 16 residues.

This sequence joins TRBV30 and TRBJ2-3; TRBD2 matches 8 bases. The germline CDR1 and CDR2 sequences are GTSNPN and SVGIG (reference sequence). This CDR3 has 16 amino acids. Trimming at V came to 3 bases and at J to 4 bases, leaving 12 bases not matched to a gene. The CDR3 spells CAWRKGGAGVPDTQYF. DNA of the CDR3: TGTGCCTGGAGGAAAGGGGGAGCGGGAGTACCAGATACGCAGTATTTT.

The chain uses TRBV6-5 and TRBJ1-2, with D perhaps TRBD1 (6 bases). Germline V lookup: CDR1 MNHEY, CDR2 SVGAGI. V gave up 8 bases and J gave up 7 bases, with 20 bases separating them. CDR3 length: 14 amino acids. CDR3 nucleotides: TGTGCCAGCTTCCCGGGACGCCGAGGGGGTGGCTACACCTTC. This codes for CASFPGRRGGGYTF.

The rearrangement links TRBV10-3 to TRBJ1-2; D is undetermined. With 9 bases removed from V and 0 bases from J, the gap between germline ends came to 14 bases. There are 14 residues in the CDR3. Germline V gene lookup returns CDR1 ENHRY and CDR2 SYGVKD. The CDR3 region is CAIQPGPTNYGYTF. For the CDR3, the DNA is TGTGCCATTCAGCCGGGTCCCACTAACTATGGCTACACCTTC.

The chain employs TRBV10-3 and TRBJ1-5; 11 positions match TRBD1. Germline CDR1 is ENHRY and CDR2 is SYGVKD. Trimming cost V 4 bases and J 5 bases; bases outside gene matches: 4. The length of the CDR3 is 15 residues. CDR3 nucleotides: TGTGCCATCAGTGCGTCGGGACAGGGGGATCAGCCCCAGCATTTT. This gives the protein CAISASGQGDQPQHF.

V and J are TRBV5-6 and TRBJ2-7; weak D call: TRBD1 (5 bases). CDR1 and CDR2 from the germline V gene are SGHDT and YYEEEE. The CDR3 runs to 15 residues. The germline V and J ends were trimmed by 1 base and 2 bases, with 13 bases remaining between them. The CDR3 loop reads CASSLRRQMAYEQYF. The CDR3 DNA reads TGTGCCAGCAGCTTGAGGCGACAGATGGCCTACGAGCAGTACTTC.